The clone carrying this TCR beta chain has at least ten counts. A library of TCRbeta sequences, prepared with unique molecular identifiers, was generated. TCRdb re-called the PCR reads through MiXCR, storing one row per CDR3 protein. The data show approximately 800,000 distinct CDR3 sequences, with roughly 15% seen just once and around 4.5% held by the top ten. These data belong to a study of T-cell reconstitution after alpha-beta-depleted transplantation in children. The CDR3 totals 13 residues. V was trimmed by 1 base and J by 13 bases, leaving 11 bases between them. The sample in question was PBMCs, mostly from graft donor cells, obtained 360 days after TCRalphabeta/CD19-depleted stem cell transplant. This sequence originates from a male patient aged 5 to 17 who had a stem cell transplant for acute lymphoblastic leukemia, so the T cells may come from the graft donor. The chain couples TRBV12-3 or TRBV12-4 to TRBJ1-6; possibly TRBD1 for D (5 bases). The CDR3, as DNA: TGTGCCAGCAGTTTAGGGGGGGGATCGCCCCTCCACTTT. Translating it yields CASSLGGGSPLHF.